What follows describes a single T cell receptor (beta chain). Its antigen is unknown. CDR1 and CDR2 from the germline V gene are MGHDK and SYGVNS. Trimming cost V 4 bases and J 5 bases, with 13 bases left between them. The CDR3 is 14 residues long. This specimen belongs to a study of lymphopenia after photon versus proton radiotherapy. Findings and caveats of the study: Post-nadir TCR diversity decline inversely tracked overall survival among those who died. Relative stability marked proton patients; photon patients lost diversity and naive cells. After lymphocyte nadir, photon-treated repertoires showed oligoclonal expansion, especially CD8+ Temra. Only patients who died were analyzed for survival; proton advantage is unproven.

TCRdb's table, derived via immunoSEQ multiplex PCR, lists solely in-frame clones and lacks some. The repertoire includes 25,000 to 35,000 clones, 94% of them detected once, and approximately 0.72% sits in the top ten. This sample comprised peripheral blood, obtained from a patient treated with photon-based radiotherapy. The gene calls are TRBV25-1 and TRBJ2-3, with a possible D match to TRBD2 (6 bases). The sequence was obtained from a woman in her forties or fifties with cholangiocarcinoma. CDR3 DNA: TGTGCCAGCAGTGTCCGGGACTCAGTAGATACGCAGTATTTT. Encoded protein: CASSVRDSVDTQYF.